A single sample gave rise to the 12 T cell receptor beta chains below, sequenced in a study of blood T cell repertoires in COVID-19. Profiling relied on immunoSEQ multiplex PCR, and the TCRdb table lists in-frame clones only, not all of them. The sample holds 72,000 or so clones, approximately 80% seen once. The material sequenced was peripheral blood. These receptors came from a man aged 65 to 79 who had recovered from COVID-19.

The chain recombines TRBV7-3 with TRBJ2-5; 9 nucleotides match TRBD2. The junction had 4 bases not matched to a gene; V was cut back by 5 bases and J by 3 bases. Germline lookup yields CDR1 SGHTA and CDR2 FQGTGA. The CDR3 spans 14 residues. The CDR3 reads CASSPSSGEETQYF. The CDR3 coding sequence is TGTGCCAGCAGCCCATCTAGCGGGGAAGAGACCCAGTACTTC.

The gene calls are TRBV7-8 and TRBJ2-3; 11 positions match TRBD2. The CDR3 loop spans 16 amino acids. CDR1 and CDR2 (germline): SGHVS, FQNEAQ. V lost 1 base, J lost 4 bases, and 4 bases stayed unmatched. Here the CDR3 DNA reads TGTGCCAGCAGCTTAGTAGCGGGGGGGCCTGCAGATACGCAGTATTTT. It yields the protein CASSLVAGGPADTQYF. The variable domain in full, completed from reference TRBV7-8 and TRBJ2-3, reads GAGVSQSPRYKVAKRGQDVALRCDPISGHVSLFWYQQALGQGPEFLTYFQNEAQLDKSGLPSDRFFAERPEGSVSTLKIQRTQQEDSAVYLCASSLVAGGPADTQYFGPGTRLTVL.

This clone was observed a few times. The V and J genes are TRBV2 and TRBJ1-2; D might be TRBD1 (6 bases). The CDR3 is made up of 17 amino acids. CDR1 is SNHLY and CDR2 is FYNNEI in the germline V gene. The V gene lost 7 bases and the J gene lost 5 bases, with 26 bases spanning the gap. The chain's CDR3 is CASIYSPRAGDGYGYTF. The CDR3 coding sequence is TGTGCCAGCATTTACTCTCCCCGGGCAGGGGATGGGTATGGCTACACCTTC.

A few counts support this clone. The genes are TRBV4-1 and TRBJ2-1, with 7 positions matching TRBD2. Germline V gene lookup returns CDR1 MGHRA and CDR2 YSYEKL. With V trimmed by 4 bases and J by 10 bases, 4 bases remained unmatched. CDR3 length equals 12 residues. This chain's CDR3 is CASSRPGLEQFF. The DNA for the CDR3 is TGCGCCAGCAGCCGACCGGGACTAGAGCAGTTCTTC.

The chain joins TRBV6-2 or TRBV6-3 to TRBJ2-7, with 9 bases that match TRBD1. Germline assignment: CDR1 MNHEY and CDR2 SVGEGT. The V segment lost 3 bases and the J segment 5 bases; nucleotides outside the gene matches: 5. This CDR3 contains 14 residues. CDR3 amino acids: CASSYHRGRDEQYF. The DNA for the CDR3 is TGTGCCAGCAGTTATCACAGGGGGCGTGACGAGCAGTACTTC.

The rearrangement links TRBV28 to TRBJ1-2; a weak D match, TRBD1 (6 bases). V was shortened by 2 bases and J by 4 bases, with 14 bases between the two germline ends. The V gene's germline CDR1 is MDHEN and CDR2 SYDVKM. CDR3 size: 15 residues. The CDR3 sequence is CASSLVRGGIYGYTF. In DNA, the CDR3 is TGTGCCAGCAGTTTAGTTCGGGGGGGCATCTATGGCTACACCTTC.

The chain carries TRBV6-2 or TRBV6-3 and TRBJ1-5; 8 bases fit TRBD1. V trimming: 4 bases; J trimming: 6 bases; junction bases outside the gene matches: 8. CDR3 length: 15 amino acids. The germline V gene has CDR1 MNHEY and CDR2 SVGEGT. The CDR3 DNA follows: TGTGCCAGCAGTTTTAGGGACAGGACTGCTCAGCCCCAGCATTTT. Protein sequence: CASSFRDRTAQPQHF.

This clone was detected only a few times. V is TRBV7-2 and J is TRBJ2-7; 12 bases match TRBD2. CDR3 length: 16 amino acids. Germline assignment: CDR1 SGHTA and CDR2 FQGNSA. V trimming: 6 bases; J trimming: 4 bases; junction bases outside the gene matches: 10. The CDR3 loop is CASSGTSGSSSYEQYF. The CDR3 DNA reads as TGTGCCAGCAGTGGGACTAGCGGGTCGAGCTCATACGAGCAGTACTTC. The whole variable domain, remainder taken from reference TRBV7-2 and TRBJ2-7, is GAGVSQSPSNKVTEKGKDVELRCDPISGHTALYWYRQSLGQGLEFLIYFQGNSAPDKSGLPSDRFSAERTGGSVSTLTIQRTQQEDSAVYLCASSGTSGSSSYEQYFGPGTRLTVT.

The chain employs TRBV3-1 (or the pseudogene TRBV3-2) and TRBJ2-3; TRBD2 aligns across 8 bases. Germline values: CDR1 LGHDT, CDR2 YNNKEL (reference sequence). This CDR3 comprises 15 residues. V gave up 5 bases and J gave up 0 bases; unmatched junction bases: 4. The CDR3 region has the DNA TGTGCCAGCAGCGAAACTAGCGGAAGCACAGATACGCAGTATTTT. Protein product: CASSETSGSTDTQYF.

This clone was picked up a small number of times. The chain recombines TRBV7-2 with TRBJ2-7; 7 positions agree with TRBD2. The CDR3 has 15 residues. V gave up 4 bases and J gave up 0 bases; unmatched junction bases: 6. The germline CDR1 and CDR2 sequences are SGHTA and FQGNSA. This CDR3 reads CASSSTSWSSYEQYF. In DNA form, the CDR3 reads TGTGCCAGCAGCTCGACTAGCTGGAGCTCCTACGAGCAGTACTTC.

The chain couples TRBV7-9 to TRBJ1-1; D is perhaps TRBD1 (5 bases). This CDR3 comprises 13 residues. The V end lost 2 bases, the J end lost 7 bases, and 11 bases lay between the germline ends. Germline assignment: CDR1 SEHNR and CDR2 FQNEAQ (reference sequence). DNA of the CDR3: TGTGCCAGCAGCTTAAATTCGGGGGTTGAAGCTTTCTTT. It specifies CASSLNSGVEAFF.

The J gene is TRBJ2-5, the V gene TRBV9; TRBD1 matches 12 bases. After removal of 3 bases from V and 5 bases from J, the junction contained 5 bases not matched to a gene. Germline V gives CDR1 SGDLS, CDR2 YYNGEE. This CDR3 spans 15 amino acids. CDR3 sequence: CASSAGTGGVETQYF. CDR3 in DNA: TGTGCCAGCAGCGCTGGGACAGGGGGCGTGGAGACCCAGTACTTC.